These T cell receptor beta chains were read from a single sample in a study of T cell responses to AZD1222 COVID-19 vaccine. Generated by immunoSEQ multiplex PCR, the TCRdb table keeps only in-frame clones and is missing some. This sample carries under 150,000 clones, 75% to 90% of them seen once, and the ten largest clones take 2% to 3%. Sample: peripheral blood, taken on day 0 of AZD1222 vaccination. The receptors derive from an adult in good health. Both conserved end residues are part of each CDR3. Fields, in order: J gene, clone size, D gene, V gene, CDR3 DNA, CDR3 protein. A D gene is named only where the DNA matches it firmly. Size is stated for part of the rows, as once, few or many counts, or as a class when the clone is expanded.

>TRBJ2-1|-|TRBD2|TRBV29-1
TGCAGCGTTGAACCCGGGACTAGCCTTTCCAGTGAGCAGTTCTTC
CSVEPGTSLSSEQFF
>TRBJ2-2|-|-|TRBV10-1
TGCGCCAGCAGTGAGGTCCGGACCGGGGAGCTGTTTTTT
CASSEVRTGELFF
>TRBJ2-7|-|-|TRBV5-1
TGCGCCAGCAGACGGACCGAGCCCACCTACGAGCAGTACTTC
CASRRTEPTYEQYF
>TRBJ2-5|-|-|TRBV14
TGTGCCAGCAGCCAAGGAGTTAGCGCGGAGACCCAGTACTTC
CASSQGVSAETQYF
>TRBJ2-5|-|TRBD1|TRBV5-1
TGCGCCAGCAGCCTAACAACCCCCGGGACAGGGCCCATCCTGGGGACCCAGTACTTC
CASSLTTPGTGPILGTQYF
>TRBJ1-6|-|-|TRBV5-1
TGCGCCAGCAGCTACATGTCGAGCTCCTATAATTCACCCCTCCACTTT
CASSYMSSSYNSPLHF
>TRBJ2-7|-|-|TRBV3-1/TRBV3-2
TGTGCCAGCAGCCAAGGTCTCTACGAGCAGTACTTC
CASSQGLYEQYF
>TRBJ1-1|-|-|TRBV28
TGTGCCAGCAGTTCACCTACAATTGGGCCAACTGAAGCTTTCTTT
CASSSPTIGPTEAFF
>TRBJ2-2|-|TRBD1|TRBV27
TGTGCCAGCTCGCGGACAGGGGGCCACGGGGAGCTGTTTTTT
CASSRTGGHGELFF
>TRBJ2-5|-|TRBD2|TRBV10-3
TGTGCCATCAGTCTAGCGGGAGGGGTAGAGACCCAGTACTTC
CAISLAGGVETQYF
>TRBJ2-4|-|-|TRBV28
TGTGCCAGCAGTCCCTTGGGGGCACGCGGGAGAAACATTCAGTACTTC
CASSPLGARGRNIQYF
>TRBJ2-3|-|TRBD2|TRBV28
TGTGCCAGCAGTTTCCCCCGGACTAGCGGAACAGATACGCAGTATTTT
CASSFPRTSGTDTQYF
>TRBJ2-5|once|-|TRBV28
TGTGCCAGCAGCCTCGGGCAGCAAGAGACCCAGTACTTC
CASSLGQQETQYF
>TRBJ2-7|few|TRBD2|TRBV5-4
TGTGCCAGCAGCTTGGGGACTAGCGGCCCCTCCTACGAGCAGTACTTC
CASSLGTSGPSYEQYF
>TRBJ2-7|-|TRBD2|TRBV11-2
TGTGCCAGCAGCCTAGAGGGACTAGGAGGCTACGAGCAGTACTTC
CASSLEGLGGYEQYF
>TRBJ1-2|-|TRBD1|TRBV11-2
TGTGCCAGCAGCTCGGGACAGGGGAAGGGGGTTAACTATGGCTACACCTTC
CASSSGQGKGVNYGYTF
>TRBJ2-1|-|TRBD2|TRBV25-1
TGTGCCAGCAGTAGCGGGAGGGCATACAATGAGCAGTTCTTC
CASSSGRAYNEQFF
>TRBJ1-2|once|-|TRBV16
TGTGCCAGCAGCCAGGGGAGCCCATCTAACTATGGCTACACCTTC
CASSQGSPSNYGYTF
>TRBJ2-7|-|TRBD1|TRBV7-6
TGTGCCAGCAGCTTGACCGGGACAGGAAACGAGCAGTACTTC
CASSLTGTGNEQYF
>TRBJ1-2|-|-|TRBV9
TGTGCCAGCAGCGCGGGGTCTGGAGCTAACTATGGCTACACCTTC
CASSAGSGANYGYTF
>TRBJ1-3|-|TRBD1|TRBV6-5
TGTGCCAGCAGTTATCGCGAGACAGGGATTGGAAACACCATATATTTT
CASSYRETGIGNTIYF
>TRBJ1-5|-|-|TRBV7-3
TGTGCCAGCAGCTTAAGGAGGACAGTCGACCAGCCCCAGCATTTT
CASSLRRTVDQPQHF
>TRBJ2-3|-|TRBD2|TRBV5-3
TGTGCCAGAAGCGTCTCTAGCGGGAGCTCGGGCACAGATACGCAGTATTTT
CARSVSSGSSGTDTQYF
>TRBJ2-7|-|TRBD1|TRBV5-6
TGTGCCAGCACCTGGGACAGGGGGAGTCCGCAGTACTTC
CASTWDRGSPQYF
>TRBJ1-5|-|TRBD1|TRBV3-1/TRBV3-2
TGTGCCAGCAGCAGAAGGACAGGGGACGGTCAGCCCCAGCATTTT
CASSRRTGDGQPQHF
>TRBJ2-3|once|TRBD2|TRBV2
TGTGCCAGCAGGGCGGGACTAGCGGGAAGCACAGATACGCAGTATTTT
CASRAGLAGSTDTQYF
>TRBJ2-2|-|-|TRBV7-9
TGTGCCAGCAGCTTAGGGACACTCACCGGGGAGCTGTTTTTT
CASSLGTLTGELFF
>TRBJ1-6|-|-|TRBV27
TGTGCCAGCAAGATCCAGGGAGGACGGAATTCACCCCTCCACTTT
CASKIQGGRNSPLHF
>TRBJ2-3|-|TRBD2|TRBV24-1
TGTGCCACCAGTGATTTAGCTAGCGGGAGCACAGATACGCAGTATTTT
CATSDLASGSTDTQYF
>TRBJ2-2|-|TRBD1|TRBV18
TGTGCCAGCTCACCACTGGGACAGGGGGGCACCGGGGAGCTGTTTTTT
CASSPLGQGGTGELFF